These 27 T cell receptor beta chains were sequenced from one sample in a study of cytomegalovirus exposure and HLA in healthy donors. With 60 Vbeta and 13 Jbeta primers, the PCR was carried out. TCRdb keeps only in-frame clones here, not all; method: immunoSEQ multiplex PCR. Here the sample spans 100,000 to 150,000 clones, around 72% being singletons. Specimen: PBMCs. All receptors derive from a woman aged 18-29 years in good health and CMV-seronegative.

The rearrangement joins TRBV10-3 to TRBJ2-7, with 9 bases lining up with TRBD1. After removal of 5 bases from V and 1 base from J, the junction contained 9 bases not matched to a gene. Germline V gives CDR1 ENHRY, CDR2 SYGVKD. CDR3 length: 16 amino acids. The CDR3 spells CAISHSWTGESYEQYF. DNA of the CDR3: TGTGCCATCAGTCACTCCTGGACAGGGGAATCCTACGAGCAGTACTTC.

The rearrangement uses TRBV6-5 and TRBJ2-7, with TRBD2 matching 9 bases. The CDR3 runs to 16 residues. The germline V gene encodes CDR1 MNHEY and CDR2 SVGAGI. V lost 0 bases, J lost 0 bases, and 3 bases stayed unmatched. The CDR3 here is CASSYSSSGASYEQYF. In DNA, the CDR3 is TGTGCCAGCAGTTACTCCTCTAGCGGGGCCTCCTACGAGCAGTACTTC.

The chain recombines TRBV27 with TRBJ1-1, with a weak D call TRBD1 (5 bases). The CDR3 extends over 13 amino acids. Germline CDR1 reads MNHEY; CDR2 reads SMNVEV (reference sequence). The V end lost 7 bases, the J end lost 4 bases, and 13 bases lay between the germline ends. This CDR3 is CASTPAGGTEAFF. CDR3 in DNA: TGTGCCAGCACCCCAGCCGGGGGCACTGAAGCTTTCTTT.

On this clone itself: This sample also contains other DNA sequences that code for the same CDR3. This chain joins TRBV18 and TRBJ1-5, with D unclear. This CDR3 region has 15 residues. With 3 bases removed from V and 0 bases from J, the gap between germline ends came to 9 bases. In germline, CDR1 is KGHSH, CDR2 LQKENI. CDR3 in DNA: TGTGCCAGCTCACCGGAGGCCTATAGCAATCAGCCCCAGCATTTT. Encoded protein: CASSPEAYSNQPQHF. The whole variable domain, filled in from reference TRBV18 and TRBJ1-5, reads NAGVMQNPRHLVRRRGQEARLRCSPMKGHSHVYWYRQLPEEGLKFMVYLQKENIIDESGMPKERFSAEFPKEGPSILRIQQVVRGDSAAYFCASSPEAYSNQPQHFGDGTRLSIL.

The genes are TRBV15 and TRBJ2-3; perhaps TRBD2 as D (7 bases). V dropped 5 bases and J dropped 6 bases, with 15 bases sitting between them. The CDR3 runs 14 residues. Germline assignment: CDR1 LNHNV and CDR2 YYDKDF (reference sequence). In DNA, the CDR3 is TGTGCCACCAGCGGGGGCGGCGGGGGTGATACGCAGTATTTT. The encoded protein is CATSGGGGGDTQYF.

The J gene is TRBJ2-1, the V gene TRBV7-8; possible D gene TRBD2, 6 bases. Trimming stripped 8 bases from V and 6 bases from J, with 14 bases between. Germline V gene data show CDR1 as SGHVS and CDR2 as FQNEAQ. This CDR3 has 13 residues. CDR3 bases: TGTGCCAGCGGGGAAGCGGGTATCAATGAGCAGTTCTTC. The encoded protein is CASGEAGINEQFF. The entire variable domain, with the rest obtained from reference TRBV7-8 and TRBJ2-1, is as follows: GAGVSQSPRYKVAKRGQDVALRCDPISGHVSLFWYQQALGQGPEFLTYFQNEAQLDKSGLPSDRFFAERPEGSVSTLKIQRTQQEDSAVYLCASGEAGINEQFFGPGTRLTVL.

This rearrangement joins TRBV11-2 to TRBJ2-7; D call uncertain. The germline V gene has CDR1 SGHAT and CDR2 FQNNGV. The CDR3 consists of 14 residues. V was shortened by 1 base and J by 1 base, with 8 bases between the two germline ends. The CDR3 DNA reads TGTGCCAGCAGCTTAGGCGTCCCTTCCTACGAGCAGTACTTC. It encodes CASSLGVPSYEQYF.

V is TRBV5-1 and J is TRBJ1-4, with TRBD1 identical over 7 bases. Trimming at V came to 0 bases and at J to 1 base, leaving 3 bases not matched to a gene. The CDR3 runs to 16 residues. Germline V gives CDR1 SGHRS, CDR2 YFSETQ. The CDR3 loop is CASSLEGGRTNEKLFF. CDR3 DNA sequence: TGCGCCAGCAGCTTGGAAGGGGGCAGAACTAATGAAAAACTGTTTTTT.

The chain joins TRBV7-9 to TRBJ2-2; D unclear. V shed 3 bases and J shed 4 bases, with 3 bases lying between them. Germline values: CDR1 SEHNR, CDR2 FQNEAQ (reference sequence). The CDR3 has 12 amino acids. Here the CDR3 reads CASSFITGELFF. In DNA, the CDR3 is TGTGCCAGCAGCTTTATCACCGGGGAGCTGTTTTTT.

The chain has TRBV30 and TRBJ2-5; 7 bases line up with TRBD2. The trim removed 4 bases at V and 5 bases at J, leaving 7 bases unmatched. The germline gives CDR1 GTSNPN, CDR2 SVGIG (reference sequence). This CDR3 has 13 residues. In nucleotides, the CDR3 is TGTGCCTGGACCTCCGCGGGAGTTGAGACCCAGTACTTC. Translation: CAWTSAGVETQYF.

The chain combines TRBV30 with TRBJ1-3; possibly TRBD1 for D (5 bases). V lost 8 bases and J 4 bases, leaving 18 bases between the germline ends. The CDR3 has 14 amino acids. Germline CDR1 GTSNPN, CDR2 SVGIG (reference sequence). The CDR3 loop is CARNDGGFGNTIYF. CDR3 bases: TGTGCCCGGAATGACGGGGGATTCGGAAACACCATATATTTT.

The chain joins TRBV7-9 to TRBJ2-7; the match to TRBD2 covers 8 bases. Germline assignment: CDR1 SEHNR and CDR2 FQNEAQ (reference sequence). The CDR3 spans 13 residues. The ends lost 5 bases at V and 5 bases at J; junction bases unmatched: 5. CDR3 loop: CASSPGRDHEQYF. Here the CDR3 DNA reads TGTGCCAGCAGCCCCGGGAGGGACCACGAGCAGTACTTC. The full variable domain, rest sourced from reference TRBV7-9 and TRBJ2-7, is DTGVSQNPRHKITKRGQNVTFRCDPISEHNRLYWYRQTLGQGPEFLTYFQNEAQLEKSRLLSDRFSAERPKGSFSTLEIQRTEQGDSAMYLCASSPGRDHEQYFGPGTRLTVT.

This CDR3 reads CASSDEIEGDEQFF. The CDR3, as DNA: TGTGCCAGCAGCGACGAAATCGAGGGCGATGAGCAGTTCTTC. V and J are TRBV6-6 and TRBJ2-1, with D possibly TRBD2 on 5 matching bases. There are 14 residues in the CDR3. V lost 6 bases and J 8 bases, leaving 17 bases between the germline ends. Looked up from germline, CDR1 is MNHNY and CDR2 is SVGAGI (reference sequence).

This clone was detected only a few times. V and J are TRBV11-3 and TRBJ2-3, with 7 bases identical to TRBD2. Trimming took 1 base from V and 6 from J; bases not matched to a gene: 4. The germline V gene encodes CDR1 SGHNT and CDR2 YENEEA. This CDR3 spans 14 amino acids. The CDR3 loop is CASSLGAGEDTQYF. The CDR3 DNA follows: TGTGCCAGCAGCTTAGGGGCGGGGGAGGATACGCAGTATTTT. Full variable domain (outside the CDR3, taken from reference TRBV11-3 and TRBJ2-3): EAGVVQSPRYKIIEKKQPVAFWCNPISGHNTLYWYLQNLGQGPELLIRYENEEAVDDSQLPKDRFSAERLKGVDSTLKIQPAELGDSAVYLCASSLGAGEDTQYFGPGTRLTVL.

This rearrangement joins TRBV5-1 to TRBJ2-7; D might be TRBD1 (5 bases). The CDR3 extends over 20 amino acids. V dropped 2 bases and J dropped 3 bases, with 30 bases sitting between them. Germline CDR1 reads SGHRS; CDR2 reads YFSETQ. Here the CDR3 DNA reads TGCGCCAGCAGCTTTTTCCCCGGGCAGGGTCATACTCCAACGCTCTACGAGCAGTACTTC. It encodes CASSFFPGQGHTPTLYEQYF.

CDR3 in amino acids: CASGPGDGYTF. The CDR3 DNA reads TGTGCCAGCGGACCCGGGGATGGCTACACCTTC. The V gene is TRBV5-6, the J gene TRBJ1-2, with unresolved D. V gave up 7 bases and J gave up 6 bases, with 10 bases separating them. There are 11 residues in the CDR3. Germline V CDR1 and CDR2: SGHDT, YYEEEE.

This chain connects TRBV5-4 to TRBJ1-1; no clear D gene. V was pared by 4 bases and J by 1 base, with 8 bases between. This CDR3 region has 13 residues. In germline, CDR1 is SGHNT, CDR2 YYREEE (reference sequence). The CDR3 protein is CASSASGNTEAFF. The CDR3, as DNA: TGTGCCAGCAGCGCATCAGGGAACACTGAAGCTTTCTTT.

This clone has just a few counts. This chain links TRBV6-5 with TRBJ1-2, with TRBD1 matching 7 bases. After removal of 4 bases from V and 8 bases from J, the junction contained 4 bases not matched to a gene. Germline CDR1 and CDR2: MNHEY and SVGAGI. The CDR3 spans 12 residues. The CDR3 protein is CASSLDRVGYTF. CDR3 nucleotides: TGTGCCAGCAGTTTAGACAGGGTCGGCTACACCTTC.

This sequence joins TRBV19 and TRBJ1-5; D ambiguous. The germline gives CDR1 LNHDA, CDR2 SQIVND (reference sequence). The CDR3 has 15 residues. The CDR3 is CASTPRGAGNQPQHF. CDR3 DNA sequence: TGTGCGAGCACCCCTCGGGGAGCGGGCAATCAGCCCCAGCATTTT.

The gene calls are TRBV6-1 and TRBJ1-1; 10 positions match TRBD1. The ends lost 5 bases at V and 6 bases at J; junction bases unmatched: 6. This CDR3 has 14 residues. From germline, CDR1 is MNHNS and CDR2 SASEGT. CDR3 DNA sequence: TGTGCCAGCAGTTTGAGACAGGGGGCACCTGAAGCTTTCTTT. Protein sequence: CASSLRQGAPEAFF.

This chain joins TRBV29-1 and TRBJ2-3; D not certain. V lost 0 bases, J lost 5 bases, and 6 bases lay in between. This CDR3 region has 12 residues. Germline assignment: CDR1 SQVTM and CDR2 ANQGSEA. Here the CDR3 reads CSVEEAGDTQYF. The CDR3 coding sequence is TGCAGCGTTGAAGAAGCTGGAGATACGCAGTATTTT.

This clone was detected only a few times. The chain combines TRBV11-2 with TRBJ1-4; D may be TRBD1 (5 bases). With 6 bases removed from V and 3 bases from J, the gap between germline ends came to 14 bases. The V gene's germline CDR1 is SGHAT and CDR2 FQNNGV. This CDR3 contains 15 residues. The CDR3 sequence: CASSSGRGSNEKLFF. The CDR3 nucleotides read TGTGCCAGCAGTTCGGGACGGGGGTCTAATGAAAAACTGTTTTTT.

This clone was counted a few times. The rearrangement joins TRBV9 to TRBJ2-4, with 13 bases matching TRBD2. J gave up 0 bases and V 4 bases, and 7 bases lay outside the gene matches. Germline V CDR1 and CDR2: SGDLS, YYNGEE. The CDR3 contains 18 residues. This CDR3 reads CASSRTSGRVLAKNIQYF. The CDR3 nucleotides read TGTGCCAGCAGCAGAACTAGCGGGAGGGTTTTAGCCAAAAACATTCAGTACTTC.

The CDR3 DNA is TGTGCCTGGACAGGTCTGGCACTGAACTATGGCTACACCTTC. This sequence encodes CAWTGLALNYGYTF. The chain has TRBV30 and TRBJ1-2; D is unresolved. CDR3 length: 14 amino acids. Germline V gene data show CDR1 as GTSNPN and CDR2 as SVGIG (reference sequence). V was pared by 4 bases and J by 2 bases, with 14 bases between.

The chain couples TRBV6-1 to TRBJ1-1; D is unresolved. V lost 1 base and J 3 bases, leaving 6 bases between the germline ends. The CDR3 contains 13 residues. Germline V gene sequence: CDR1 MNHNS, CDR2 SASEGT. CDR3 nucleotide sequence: TGTGCCAGCAGTGAAGATCGAGACACTGAAGCTTTCTTT. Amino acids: CASSEDRDTEAFF.

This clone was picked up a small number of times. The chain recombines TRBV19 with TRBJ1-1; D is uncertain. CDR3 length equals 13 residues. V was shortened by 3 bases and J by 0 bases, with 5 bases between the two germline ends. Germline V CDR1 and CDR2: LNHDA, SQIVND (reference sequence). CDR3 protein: CASSINLNTEAFF. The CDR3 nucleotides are TGTGCCAGTAGTATTAATCTGAACACTGAAGCTTTCTTT.

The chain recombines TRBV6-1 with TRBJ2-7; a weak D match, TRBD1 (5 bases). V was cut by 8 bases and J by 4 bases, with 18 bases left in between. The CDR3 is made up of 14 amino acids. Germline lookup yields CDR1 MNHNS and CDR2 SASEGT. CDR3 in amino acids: CASVRQFSTYEQYF. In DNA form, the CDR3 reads TGTGCCAGCGTGAGACAGTTTTCCACTTACGAGCAGTACTTC.